This T cell receptor beta chain came from a study of beta chain features in type 1 diabetes. Study-wide findings and caveats: Among all four CD4+ subsets, Type 1 diabetes patients had TCRB CDR3s that were moderately but significantly shorter.

Remarks on this clone: Its antigen is currently unknown.

Every isolated RNA sample was fully reverse transcribed, so sequencing captured expressed TCRB transcripts. Repertoires were generated with immunoSEQ multiplex PCR, while TCRdb's copy carries only in-frame clones and drops some. The data show about 340,000 clones, around an eighth seen once. CD4+ cells of the naive, central memory, regulatory and stem cell-like memory types were sorted via CD45RO/CCR7/CD25/CD127/CD95/CD27. The clonotype comes from a woman between 18 and 29 years old with type 1 diabetes. The sequenced sample was naive CD4+ T cells from blood.

Written as DNA, the CDR3 is TGCGCCAGCAGCCAAGCGGGCGGGCTAGCGGATTACAATGAGCAGTTCTTC. It translates to CASSQAGGLADYNEQFF. The genes are TRBV4-3 and TRBJ2-1, with 7 bases matching TRBD2. The CDR3 length is 17 residues. CDR1 LGHNA and CDR2 YSLEER come from the germline V gene. Trimming removed 1 base from V and 4 bases from J; junction bases left unmatched: 10.